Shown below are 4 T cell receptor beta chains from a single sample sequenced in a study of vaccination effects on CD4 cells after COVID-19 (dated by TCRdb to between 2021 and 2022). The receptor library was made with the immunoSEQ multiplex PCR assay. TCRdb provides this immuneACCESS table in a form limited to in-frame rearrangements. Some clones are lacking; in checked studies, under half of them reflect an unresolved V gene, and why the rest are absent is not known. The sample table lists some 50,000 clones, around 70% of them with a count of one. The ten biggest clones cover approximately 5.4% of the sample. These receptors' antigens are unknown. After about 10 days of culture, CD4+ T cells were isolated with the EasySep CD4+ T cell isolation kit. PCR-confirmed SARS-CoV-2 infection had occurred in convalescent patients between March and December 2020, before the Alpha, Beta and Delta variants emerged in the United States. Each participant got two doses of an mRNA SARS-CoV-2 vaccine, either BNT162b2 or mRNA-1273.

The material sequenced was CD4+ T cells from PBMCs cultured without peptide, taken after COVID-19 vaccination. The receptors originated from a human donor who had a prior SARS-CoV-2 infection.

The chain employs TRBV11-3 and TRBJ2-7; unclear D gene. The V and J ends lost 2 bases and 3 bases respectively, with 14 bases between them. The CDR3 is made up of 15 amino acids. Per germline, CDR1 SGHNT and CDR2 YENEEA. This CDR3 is CASSLSWTGDYEQYF. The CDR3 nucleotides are TGTGCCAGCAGCTTATCCTGGACGGGTGACTACGAGCAGTACTTC.

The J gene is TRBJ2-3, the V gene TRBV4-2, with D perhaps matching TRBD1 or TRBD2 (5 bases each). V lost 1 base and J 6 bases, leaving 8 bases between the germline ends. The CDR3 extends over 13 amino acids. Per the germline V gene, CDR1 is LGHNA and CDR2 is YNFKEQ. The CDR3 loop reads CASSQGGVDTQYF. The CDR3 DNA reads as TGTGCCAGCAGCCAAGGAGGGGTCGATACGCAGTATTTT.

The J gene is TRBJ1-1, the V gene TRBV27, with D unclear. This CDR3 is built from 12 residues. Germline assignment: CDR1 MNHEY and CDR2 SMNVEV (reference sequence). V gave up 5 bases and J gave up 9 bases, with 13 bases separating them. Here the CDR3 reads CASSAMGEQAFF. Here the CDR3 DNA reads TGTGCCAGCAGTGCCATGGGTGAACAAGCTTTCTTT.

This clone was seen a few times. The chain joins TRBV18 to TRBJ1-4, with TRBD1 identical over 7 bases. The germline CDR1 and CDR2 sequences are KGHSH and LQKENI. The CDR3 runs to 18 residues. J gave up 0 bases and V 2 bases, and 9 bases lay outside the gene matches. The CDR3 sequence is CASSPAFGGGTTNEKLFF. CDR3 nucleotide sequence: TGTGCCAGCTCACCAGCCTTCGGAGGGGGCACAACTAATGAAAAACTGTTTTTT. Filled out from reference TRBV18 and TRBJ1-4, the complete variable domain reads NAGVMQNPRHLVRRRGQEARLRCSPMKGHSHVYWYRQLPEEGLKFMVYLQKENIIDESGMPKERFSAEFPKEGPSILRIQQVVRGDSAAYFCASSPAFGGGTTNEKLFFGSGTQLSVL.